This is a list of T cell receptor beta chains from one sample in a study of T cells after posttransplantation cyclophosphamide. TCRdb's table, derived via immunoSEQ multiplex PCR, lists solely in-frame clones and lacks some. The sample has under 45,000 clones, none seen only once. The specimen was PBMCs. The receptors originated from a woman aged 50 to 65 in good health and a related stem cell transplant donor. Each CDR3 is given with its conserved first and last residue. A D gene is named only where the DNA matches it firmly. The size field is filled for only some rows; it gives once, few, many or a size class.

TRBJ2-7 many TRBD2 TRBV7-3 CASSAGLAGEGHEQYF TGTGCCAGCAGCGCGGGACTAGCGGGGGAAGGACACGAGCAGTACTTC
TRBJ2-2 many - TRBV6-5 CASSQRQSTGELFF TGTGCCAGCAGTCAACGACAGTCCACCGGGGAGCTGTTTTTT
TRBJ2-1 many - TRBV2 CASRVQESRGNEQFF TGTGCCAGCAGGGTACAGGAGTCCAGGGGCAATGAGCAGTTCTTC
TRBJ2-7 many - TRBV20-1 CSAGGLGGQYF TGCAGTGCTGGGGGACTGGGCGGGCAGTACTTC
TRBJ2-7 many TRBD2 TRBV7-4 CASLNRPGGPPSSYEQYF TGTGCCAGCCTAAATCGTCCGGGGGGGCCACCAAGCTCCTACGAGCAGTACTTC
TRBJ1-3 many TRBD1 TRBV28 CASSETGGSGNTIYF TGTGCCAGCAGCGAGACAGGGGGCTCTGGAAACACCATATATTTT
TRBJ1-1 many TRBD1 TRBV6-5 CASSYRDRGLGTEAFF TGTGCCAGCAGTTACCGGGACAGGGGGCTAGGCACTGAAGCTTTCTTT
TRBJ1-1 many - TRBV28 CASSLAGVLAFF TGTGCCAGCAGTTTAGCAGGGGTGTTGGCTTTCTTT
TRBJ2-3 many TRBD1 TRBV28 CASRTGGGDTQYF TGTGCCAGCAGGACAGGGGGCGGAGATACGCAGTATTTT
TRBJ1-6 many - TRBV28 CASSARQNNSPLHF TGTGCCAGCAGCGCGCGACAAAATAATTCACCCCTCCACTTT
TRBJ2-3 - - TRBV4-1 CASSQEKDGMGTDTQYF TGCGCCAGCAGCCAAGAAAAAGACGGGATGGGCACAGATACGCAGTATTTT
TRBJ1-1 many TRBD1 TRBV9 CASSPRTGSFRNTEAFF TGTGCCAGCAGCCCGCGGACAGGGTCCTTTCGGAACACTGAAGCTTTCTTT
TRBJ2-1 few - TRBV13 CASSLPGEQFF TGTGCCAGCAGCTTACCCGGTGAGCAGTTCTTC
TRBJ2-6 many - TRBV4-1 CASSQDSGPNVLTF TGCGCCAGCAGCCAAGACTCAGGGCCCAACGTCCTGACTTTC
TRBJ2-3 many - TRBV6-1 CASSSAPAVTDTQYF TGTGCCAGCAGTTCTGCCCCAGCGGTCACAGATACGCAGTATTTT
TRBJ1-5 many TRBD1 TRBV28 CASRRTGVSNQPQHF TGTGCCAGCAGACGTACAGGGGTTAGCAATCAGCCCCAGCATTTT
TRBJ2-3 - TRBD2 TRBV28 CASKLASGFSTDTQYF TGTGCCAGCAAATTGGCTAGCGGATTTAGCACAGATACGCAGTATTTT
TRBJ1-1 many - TRBV5-1 CASLPEGIGTEAFF TGCGCCAGTCTACCCGAGGGCATCGGCACTGAAGCTTTCTTT
TRBJ2-7 many - TRBV27 CASSYRGGSEQYF TGTGCCAGCAGTTACAGGGGAGGAAGCGAGCAGTACTTC
TRBJ2-5 few TRBD1 TRBV28 CASSFQRTGAWEQYF TGTGCCAGCAGCTTCCAAAGGACAGGGGCGTGGGAGCAGTACTTC
TRBJ1-1 few TRBD1 TRBV28 CASRRYDRATEAFF TGTGCCAGCAGGCGATACGACAGGGCCACTGAAGCTTTCTTT
TRBJ2-7 many TRBD1 TRBV2 CASSEAPPGQGSPDEQYF TGTGCCAGCAGTGAAGCGCCTCCGGGACAGGGAAGTCCGGACGAGCAGTACTTC
TRBJ1-1 many - TRBV7-9 CASPFPFLDTLNTEAFF TGTGCCAGCCCCTTTCCCTTCCTGGACACCCTGAACACTGAAGCTTTCTTT
TRBJ1-5 many - TRBV19 CATQNAGNQPQHF TGTGCCACCCAAAATGCGGGCAATCAGCCCCAGCATTTT
TRBJ2-3 many TRBD2 TRBV19 CASGDLAGGADTQYF TGTGCCAGCGGGGATCTAGCGGGGGGCGCAGATACGCAGTATTTT
TRBJ1-1 many - TRBV19 CASSIGPGRTEAFF TGTGCCAGTAGTATAGGTCCAGGGCGCACTGAAGCTTTCTTT
TRBJ2-7 few TRBD1 TRBV5-4 CASSFPGTGSHEQYF TGTGCCAGCAGCTTTCCCGGGACAGGGTCCCACGAGCAGTACTTC
TRBJ2-1 many TRBD1 TRBV28 CASSLWDRGTYNEQFF TGTGCCAGCAGTTTATGGGACAGGGGGACCTACAATGAGCAGTTCTTC
TRBJ1-1 many - TRBV28 CASSTPAGGNTEAFF TGTGCCAGCAGTACCCCGGCGGGGGGGAACACTGAAGCTTTCTTT
TRBJ1-1 many - TRBV29-1 CSVATGNTEAFF TGCAGCGTCGCGACAGGGAACACTGAAGCTTTCTTT
TRBJ2-1 many TRBD2 TRBV5-4 CASSSSGGAGNEQFF TGTGCCAGCAGCAGTAGCGGGGGGGCGGGCAATGAGCAGTTCTTC